The clone carrying this T cell receptor (beta chain) was seen repeatedly, ten times or more. Its antigen is as yet unknown. These data originate in a study of T cells in Graves' hyperthyroidism and ophthalmopathy. Whole-study results and caveats: Also found in blood were most expanded thyroid clonotypes above 0.001.

RNA transcripts gave rise to amplified TCR beta CDR3 regions. Initially, a first-round RT-PCR of the TCR CDR3 employed the HTBI primer set. Via MiXCR, TCRdb re-called the multiplex PCR reads, giving one row per CDR3 protein. The sample shows roughly 700,000 distinct CDR3 sequences, 11% to 15% of them seen only once. Absent ophthalmopathy progression within 18 months defined stable Graves' hyperthyroidism. CDR1 KGHSH and CDR2 LQKENI come from the germline V gene. The length of the CDR3 is 14 residues. Trimming cost V 2 bases and J 4 bases, with 9 bases left between them. This sequence originates from a woman between 18 and 29 years old with Graves' hyperthyroidism. The chain couples TRBV18 to TRBJ1-5, with D maybe TRBD1 (5 bases). Sequencing was done on a sample of blood. The CDR3 loop reads CASSPSGRNQPQHF. The DNA for the CDR3 is TGTGCCAGCTCACCATCAGGGCGAAATCAGCCCCAGCATTTT.